This T cell receptor beta chain was sequenced during a study of T-cell reconstitution after alpha-beta-depleted transplantation in children (dated by TCRdb to the mid-2010s). Regarding the complete study: Using TCR repertoire profiling, the study quantitatively followed how T-cell immune reconstitution unfolded in children after TCRalphabeta/CD19-depleted allogeneic hematopoietic cell transplantation. Overall results and qualifications from the work: Apparently early alphabetaT-cell count recovery about two months after transplant reportedly relied on only several hundred rapidly expanded clones derived from non-depleted graft cells. The high TCRbeta diversity at day 60 in some patients was ascribed to recipient T cells and intrathymic progenitors that had survived conditioning. Over the following months the frequencies of hyperexpanded clones went down, and after one year T-cell counts and TCRbeta diversity were mostly credited to newly produced T cells.

Trimming takes 6 bases from V and 0 bases from J, and the germline ends sit 6 bases apart. From the germline V gene (reference sequence), CDR1 is MNHEY and CDR2 is SMNVEV. The CDR3 goes from the cysteine to the phenylalanine over 13 residues. Solely the CDR3 DNA is kept, with 39 bases framed from the first base. This clonotype showed up just a few times. Its antigen is currently not known. Within one base of it there is no much larger clone, and no base qualities were kept. Library creation used PCR. For sequencing, an Illumina HiSeq 2500 was employed. Molecular barcoding was employed in the preparation of TCR libraries, with unique molecular identifiers being used to normalize TCRbeta repertoire quantification. TCRdb reprocessing: public reads trimmed at Q25 with fastp, clones called with MiXCR, in-frame beta chains kept. Each CDR3 protein appears once, grouped with its most common genes and DNA. The sample records approximately 500,000 distinct CDR3 sequences, around 27% of which are singletons. Around a third of the sample is taken by the ten largest.

The treatment or condition label corresponds to: allogeneic hematopoietic cell transplantation with graft depleted of TCRalphabeta T cells and CD19 B cells. TCRalphabeta/CD19-depleted allogeneic hematopoietic cell grafts were given to the transplant recipients, all of whom were children. The sequence links TRBV27 to TRBJ1-3; the D segment cannot be called with confidence. The sequences come from PBMCs, collected before TCRalphabeta/CD19-depleted stem cell transplant. The source of this sequence is a boy under two years old with Wiskott-Aldrich syndrome, due to receive a stem cell transplant. The DNA sequence is as follows: TGTGCCAGCAGATCCCACTCTGGAAACACCATATATTTT. The resulting protein is CASRSHSGNTIYF.